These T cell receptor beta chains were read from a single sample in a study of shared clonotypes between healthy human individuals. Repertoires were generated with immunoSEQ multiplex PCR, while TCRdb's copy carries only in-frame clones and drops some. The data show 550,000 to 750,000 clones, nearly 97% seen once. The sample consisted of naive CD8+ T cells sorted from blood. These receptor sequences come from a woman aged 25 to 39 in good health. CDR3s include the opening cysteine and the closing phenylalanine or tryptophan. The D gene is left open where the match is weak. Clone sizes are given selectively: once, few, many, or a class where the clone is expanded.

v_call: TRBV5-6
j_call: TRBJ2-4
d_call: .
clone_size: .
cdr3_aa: CASSLRGVGTIQYF
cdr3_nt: TGTGCCAGCAGCTTGAGGGGAGTGGGTACCATTCAGTACTTC

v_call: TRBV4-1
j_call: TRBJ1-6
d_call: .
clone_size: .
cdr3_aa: CASSQTAGHPRGSPLHF
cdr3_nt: TGCGCCAGCAGCCAAACGGCGGGGCACCCTCGAGGGTCACCCCTCCACTTT

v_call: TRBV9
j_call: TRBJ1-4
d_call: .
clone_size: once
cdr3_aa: CASSVDSGVLREKLFF
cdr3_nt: TGTGCCAGCAGCGTAGATTCTGGGGTGTTACGGGAAAAACTGTTTTTT

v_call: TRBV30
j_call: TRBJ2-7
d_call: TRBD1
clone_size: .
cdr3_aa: CAWSVGQGTYEQYF
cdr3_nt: TGTGCCTGGAGTGTGGGACAGGGGACCTACGAGCAGTACTTC

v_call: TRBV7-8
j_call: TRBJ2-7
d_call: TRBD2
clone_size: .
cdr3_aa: CASSFLAGDYEQYF
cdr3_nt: TGTGCCAGCAGCTTCTTAGCGGGAGACTACGAGCAGTACTTC

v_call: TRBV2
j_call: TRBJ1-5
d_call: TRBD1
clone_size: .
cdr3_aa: CASSDEEGARTQPQHF
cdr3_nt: TGTGCCAGCAGTGATGAGGAGGGGGCGCGAACCCAGCCCCAGCATTTT

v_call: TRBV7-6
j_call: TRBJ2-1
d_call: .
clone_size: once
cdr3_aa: CASSLLGLNEQFF
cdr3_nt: TGTGCCAGCAGCTTACTCGGTCTCAATGAGCAGTTCTTC

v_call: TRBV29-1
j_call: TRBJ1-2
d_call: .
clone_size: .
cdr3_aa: CSVVVPGSDYGYTF
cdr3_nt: TGCAGCGTTGTGGTTCCAGGGTCGGACTATGGCTACACCTTC

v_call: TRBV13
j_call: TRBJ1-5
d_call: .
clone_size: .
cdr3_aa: CASSSGTGVPPQHF
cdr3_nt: TGTGCCAGCAGCTCCGGGACGGGGGTTCCGCCCCAGCATTTT

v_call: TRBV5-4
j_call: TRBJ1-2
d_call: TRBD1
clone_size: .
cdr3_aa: CASSFSGGAGGYTF
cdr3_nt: TGTGCCAGCAGCTTTTCAGGGGGCGCGGGCGGCTACACCTTC

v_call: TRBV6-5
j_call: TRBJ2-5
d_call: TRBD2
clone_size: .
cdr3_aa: CASTNTLAGEETQYF
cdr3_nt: TGTGCCAGCACCAACACACTAGCGGGGGAGGAGACCCAGTACTTC

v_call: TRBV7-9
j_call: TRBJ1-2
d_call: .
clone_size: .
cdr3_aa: CASSLGISRMGKTFYGYTF
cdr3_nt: TGTGCCAGCAGCTTAGGTATCAGCCGAATGGGGAAGACCTTCTATGGCTACACCTTC

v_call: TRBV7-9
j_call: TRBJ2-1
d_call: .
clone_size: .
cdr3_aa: CASSSTSGFFSNEQFF
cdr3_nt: TGTGCCAGCAGCTCAACAAGCGGATTCTTTAGCAATGAGCAGTTCTTC

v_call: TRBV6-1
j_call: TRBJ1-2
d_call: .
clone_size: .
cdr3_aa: CASSEGQLYGYTF
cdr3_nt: TGTGCCAGCAGTGAAGGACAGCTCTATGGCTACACCTTC

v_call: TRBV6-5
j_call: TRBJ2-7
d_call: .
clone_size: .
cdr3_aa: CASSSGQDYEQYF
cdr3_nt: TGTGCCAGCAGCTCGGGACAAGACTACGAGCAGTACTTC

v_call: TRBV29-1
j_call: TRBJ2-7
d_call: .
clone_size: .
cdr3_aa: CSVKEVYSYEQYF
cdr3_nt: TGCAGCGTGAAAGAAGTATACTCCTACGAGCAGTACTTC

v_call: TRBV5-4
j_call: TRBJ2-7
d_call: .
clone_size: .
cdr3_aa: CASSSDTLSGEQYF
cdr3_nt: TGTGCCAGCAGCTCGGACACCCTGTCTGGCGAGCAGTACTTC

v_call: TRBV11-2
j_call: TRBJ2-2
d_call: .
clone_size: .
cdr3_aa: CASTTGQGNTGELFF
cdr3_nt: TGTGCCAGCACCACCGGGCAGGGGAACACCGGGGAGCTGTTTTTT

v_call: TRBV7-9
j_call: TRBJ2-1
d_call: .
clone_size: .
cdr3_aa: CASSRDPRDRGFEQFF
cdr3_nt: TGTGCCAGCAGCCGGGACCCGCGGGACCGAGGCTTTGAGCAGTTCTTC

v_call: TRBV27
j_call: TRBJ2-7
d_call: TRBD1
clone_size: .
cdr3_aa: CASGTAYSYEQYF
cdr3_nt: TGTGCCAGCGGGACAGCGTACTCCTACGAGCAGTACTTC

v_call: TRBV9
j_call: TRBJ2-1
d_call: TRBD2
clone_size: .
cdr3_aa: CASSPRSGTSGNEQFF
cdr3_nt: TGTGCCAGCAGCCCCCGTAGCGGGACTAGCGGCAATGAGCAGTTCTTC

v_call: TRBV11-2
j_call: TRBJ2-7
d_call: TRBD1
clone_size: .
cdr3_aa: CASSYGTGGLSEQYF
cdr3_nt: TGTGCCAGCAGCTACGGGACAGGGGGTTTGTCCGAGCAGTACTTC

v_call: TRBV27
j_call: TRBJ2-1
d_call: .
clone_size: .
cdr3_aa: CASSLYEGNEQFF
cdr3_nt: TGTGCCAGCAGTTTATACGAGGGAAATGAGCAGTTCTTC

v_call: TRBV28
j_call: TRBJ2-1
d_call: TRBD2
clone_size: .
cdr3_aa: CASSLYGTGTSVYNEQFF
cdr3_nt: TGTGCCAGCAGTTTATATGGTACCGGGACTAGTGTGTACAATGAGCAGTTCTTC

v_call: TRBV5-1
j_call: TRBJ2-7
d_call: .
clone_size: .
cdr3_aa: CASSWERVNEQYF
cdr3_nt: TGCGCCAGCAGCTGGGAACGGGTCAACGAGCAGTACTTC

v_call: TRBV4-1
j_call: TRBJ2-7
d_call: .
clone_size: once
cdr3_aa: CASSPHQKGGYEQYF
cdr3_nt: TGCGCCAGCAGCCCCCACCAGAAGGGGGGTTACGAGCAGTACTTC

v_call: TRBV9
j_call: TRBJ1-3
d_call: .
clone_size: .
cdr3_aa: CASSGQDSGNTIYF
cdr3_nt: TGTGCCAGCAGCGGTCAGGATTCTGGAAACACCATATATTTT

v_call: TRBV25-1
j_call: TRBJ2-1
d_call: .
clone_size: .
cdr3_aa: CASSVSQRGYSYNEQFF
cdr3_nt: TGTGCCAGCAGTGTTTCCCAACGCGGGTACTCCTACAATGAGCAGTTCTTC

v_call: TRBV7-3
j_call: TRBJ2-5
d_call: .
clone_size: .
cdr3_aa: CASSLSHQETQYF
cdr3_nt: TGTGCCAGCAGCTTAAGTCACCAAGAGACCCAGTACTTC

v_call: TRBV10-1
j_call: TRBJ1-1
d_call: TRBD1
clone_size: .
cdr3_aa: CASTRDRDTEAFF
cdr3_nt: TGCGCCAGCACCCGGGACAGGGACACTGAAGCTTTCTTT

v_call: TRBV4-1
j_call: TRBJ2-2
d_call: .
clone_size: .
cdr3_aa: CASSQASGLTGELFF
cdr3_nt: TGCGCCAGCAGCCAAGCTTCGGGGCTGACCGGGGAGCTGTTTTTT

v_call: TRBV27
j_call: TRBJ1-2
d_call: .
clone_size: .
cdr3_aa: CASSLSWDGNYGYTF
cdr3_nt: TGTGCCAGCAGTTTAAGCTGGGACGGAAACTATGGCTACACCTTC

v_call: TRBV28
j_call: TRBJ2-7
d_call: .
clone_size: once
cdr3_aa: CASSLGTLYEQYF
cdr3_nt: TGTGCCAGCAGCCTAGGGACACTCTACGAGCAGTACTTC

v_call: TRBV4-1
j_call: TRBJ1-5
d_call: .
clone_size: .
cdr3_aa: CASSRSMGNQPQHF
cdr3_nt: TGCGCCAGCAGCCGATCAATGGGCAATCAGCCCCAGCATTTT

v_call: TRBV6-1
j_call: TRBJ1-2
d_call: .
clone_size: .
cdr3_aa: CASSVKRVNYGYTF
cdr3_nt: TGTGCCAGCAGTGTCAAGAGGGTTAACTATGGCTACACCTTC

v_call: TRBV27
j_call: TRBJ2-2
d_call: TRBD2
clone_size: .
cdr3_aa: CASSLVAGSNTGELFF
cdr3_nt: TGTGCCAGCAGTTTGGTAGCGGGATCCAACACCGGGGAGCTGTTTTTT

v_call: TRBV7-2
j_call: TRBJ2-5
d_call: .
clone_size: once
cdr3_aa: CASSLPMWETQYF
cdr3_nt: TGTGCCAGCAGCTTACCGATGTGGGAGACCCAGTACTTC

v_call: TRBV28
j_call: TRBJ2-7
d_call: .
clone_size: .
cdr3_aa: CASSFLATYEQYF
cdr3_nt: TGTGCCAGCAGTTTCCTAGCGACCTACGAGCAGTACTTC

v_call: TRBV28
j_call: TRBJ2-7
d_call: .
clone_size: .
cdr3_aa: CASSLDGGEEQYF
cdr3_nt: TGTGCCAGCAGTTTAGACGGTGGGGAAGAGCAGTACTTC

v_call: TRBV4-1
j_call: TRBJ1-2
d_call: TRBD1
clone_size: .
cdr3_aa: CASSQDTTGGFYGYTF
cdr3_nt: TGCGCCAGCAGCCAAGACACGACAGGGGGTTTCTATGGCTACACCTTC

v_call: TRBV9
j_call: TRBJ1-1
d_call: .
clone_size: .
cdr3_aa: CASSVGLGPLTNTEAFF
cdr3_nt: TGTGCCAGCAGCGTAGGGTTGGGCCCCCTTACTAACACTGAAGCTTTCTTT

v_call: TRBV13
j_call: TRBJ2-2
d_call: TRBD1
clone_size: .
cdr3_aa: CASSLGTGGPGELFF
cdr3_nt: TGTGCCAGCAGCTTGGGGACAGGGGGCCCCGGGGAGCTGTTTTTT

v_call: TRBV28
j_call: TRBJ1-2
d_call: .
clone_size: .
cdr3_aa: CASSFVEGAGGYTF
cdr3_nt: TGTGCCAGCAGTTTTGTGGAAGGGGCCGGTGGCTACACCTTC

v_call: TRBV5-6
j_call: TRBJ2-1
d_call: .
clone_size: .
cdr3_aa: CASSLISNEQFF
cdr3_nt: TGTGCCAGCAGCTTGATTAGTAATGAGCAGTTCTTC

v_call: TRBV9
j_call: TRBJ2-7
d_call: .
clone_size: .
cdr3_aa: CASSVGDSYSYEQYF
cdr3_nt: TGTGCCAGCAGCGTAGGGGACTCTTACTCCTACGAGCAGTACTTC

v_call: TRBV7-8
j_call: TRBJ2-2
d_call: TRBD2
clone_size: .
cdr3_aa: CASSFPGLAVLGTGELFF
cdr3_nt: TGTGCCAGCAGCTTCCCGGGGCTAGCGGTTTTAGGAACCGGGGAGCTGTTTTTT

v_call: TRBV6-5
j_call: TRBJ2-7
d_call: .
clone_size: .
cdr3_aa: CASSPTNFNTYEQYF
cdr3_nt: TGTGCCAGCAGCCCCACGAATTTCAATACCTACGAGCAGTACTTC

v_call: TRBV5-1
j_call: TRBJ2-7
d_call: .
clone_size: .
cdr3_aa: CASSLRERTSSYEQYF
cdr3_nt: TGCGCCAGCAGCTTGAGGGAGCGGACAAGCTCCTACGAGCAGTACTTC